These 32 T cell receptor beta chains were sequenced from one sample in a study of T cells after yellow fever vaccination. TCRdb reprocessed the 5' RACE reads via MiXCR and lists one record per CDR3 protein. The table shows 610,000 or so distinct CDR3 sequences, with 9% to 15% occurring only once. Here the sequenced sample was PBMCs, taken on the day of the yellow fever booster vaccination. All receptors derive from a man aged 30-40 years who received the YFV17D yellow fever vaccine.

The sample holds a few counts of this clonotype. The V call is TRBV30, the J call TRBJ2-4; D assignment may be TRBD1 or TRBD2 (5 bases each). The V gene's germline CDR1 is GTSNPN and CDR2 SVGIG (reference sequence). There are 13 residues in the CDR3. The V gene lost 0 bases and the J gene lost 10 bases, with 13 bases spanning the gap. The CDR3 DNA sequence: TGTGCCTGGAGTGTAACCGGGACCCGAATTCAGTACTTC. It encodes CAWSVTGTRIQYF.

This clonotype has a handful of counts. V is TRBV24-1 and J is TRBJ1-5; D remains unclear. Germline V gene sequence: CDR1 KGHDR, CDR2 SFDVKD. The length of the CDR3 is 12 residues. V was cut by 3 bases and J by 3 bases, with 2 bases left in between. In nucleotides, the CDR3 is TGTGCCACCAGTGATCCCAATCAGCCCCAGCATTTT. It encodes CATSDPNQPQHF.

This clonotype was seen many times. The CDR3 region has the DNA TGTGCCAGCAGCTTAGATTTGGGCTACGAGCAGTACTTC. Its translation: CASSLDLGYEQYF. V gene TRBV11-2 combines with J gene TRBJ2-7; unclear D gene. CDR1 and CDR2 from the germline V gene are SGHAT and FQNNGV. This CDR3 region has 13 residues. V was trimmed by 0 bases and J by 3 bases, leaving 6 bases between them.

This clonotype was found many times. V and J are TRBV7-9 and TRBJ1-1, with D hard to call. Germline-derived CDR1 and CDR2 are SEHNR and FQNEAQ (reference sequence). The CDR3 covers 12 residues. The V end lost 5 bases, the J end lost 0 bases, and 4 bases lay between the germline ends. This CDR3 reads CASSALNTEAFF. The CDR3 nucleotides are TGTGCCAGCAGCGCCCTGAACACTGAAGCTTTCTTT.

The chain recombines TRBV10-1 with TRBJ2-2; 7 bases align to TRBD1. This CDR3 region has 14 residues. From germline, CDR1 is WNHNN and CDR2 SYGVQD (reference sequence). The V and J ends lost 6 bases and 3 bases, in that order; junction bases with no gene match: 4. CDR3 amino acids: CASSRDSYTGELFF. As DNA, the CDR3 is TGCGCCAGCAGCCGGGACAGCTACACCGGGGAGCTGTTTTTT.

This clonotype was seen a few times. The CDR3 sequence is CAIRTSYSTGELFF. The CDR3 DNA follows: TGTGCCATCAGGACTAGTTACAGCACCGGGGAGCTGTTTTTT. The chain uses TRBV10-3 and TRBJ2-2, with D perhaps TRBD2 (6 bases). V was shortened by 6 bases and J by 4 bases, with 12 bases between the two germline ends. This CDR3 has 14 residues. The germline CDR1 and CDR2 sequences are ENHRY and SYGVKD.

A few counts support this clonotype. Here the CDR3 reads CASRLNRETYEQYF. The CDR3 DNA sequence: TGTGCCAGCAGACTAAACAGGGAGACCTACGAGCAGTACTTC. The J gene is TRBJ2-7, the V gene TRBV6-1; D possibly corresponds to TRBD1 (6 bases). The germline CDR1 and CDR2 sequences are MNHNS and SASEGT. V lost 6 bases and J 2 bases, leaving 14 bases between the germline ends. CDR3 size: 14 residues.

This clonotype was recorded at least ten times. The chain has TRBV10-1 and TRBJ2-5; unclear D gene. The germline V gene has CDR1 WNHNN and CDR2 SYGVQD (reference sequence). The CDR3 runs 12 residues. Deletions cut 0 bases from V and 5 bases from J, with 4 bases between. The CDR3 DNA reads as TGCGCCAGCAGTGAGTCTGGGGAGACCCAGTACTTC. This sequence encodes CASSESGETQYF.

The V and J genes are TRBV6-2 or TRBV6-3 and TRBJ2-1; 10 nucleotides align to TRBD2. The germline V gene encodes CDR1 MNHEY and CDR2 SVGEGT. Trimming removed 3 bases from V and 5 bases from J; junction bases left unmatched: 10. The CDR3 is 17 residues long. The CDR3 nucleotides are TGTGCCAGCAGTTATTCACGCGGGACTAGCGTGCACAATGAGCAGTTCTTC. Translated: CASSYSRGTSVHNEQFF.

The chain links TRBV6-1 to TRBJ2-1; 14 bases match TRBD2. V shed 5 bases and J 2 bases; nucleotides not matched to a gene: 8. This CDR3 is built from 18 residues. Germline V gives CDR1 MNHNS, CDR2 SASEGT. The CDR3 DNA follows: TGTGCCAGCAGTCCCCGGACTAGCGGGAGGCCGCCCTACAATGAGCAGTTCTTC. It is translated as CASSPRTSGRPPYNEQFF.

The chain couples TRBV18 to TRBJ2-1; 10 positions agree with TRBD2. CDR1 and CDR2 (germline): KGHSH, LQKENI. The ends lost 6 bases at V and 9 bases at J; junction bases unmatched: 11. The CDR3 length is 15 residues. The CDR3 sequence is CASSSSASGRFEQFF. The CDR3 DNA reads TGTGCCAGCTCCTCGTCGGCTAGCGGGAGATTTGAGCAGTTCTTC.

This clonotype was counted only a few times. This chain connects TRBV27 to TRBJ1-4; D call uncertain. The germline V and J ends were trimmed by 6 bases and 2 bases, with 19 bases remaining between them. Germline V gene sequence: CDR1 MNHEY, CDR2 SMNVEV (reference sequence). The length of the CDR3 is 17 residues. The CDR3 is CASSPTGRIRTNEKLFF. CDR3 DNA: TGTGCCAGCAGCCCGACCGGACGGATCCGGACTAATGAAAAACTGTTTTTT.

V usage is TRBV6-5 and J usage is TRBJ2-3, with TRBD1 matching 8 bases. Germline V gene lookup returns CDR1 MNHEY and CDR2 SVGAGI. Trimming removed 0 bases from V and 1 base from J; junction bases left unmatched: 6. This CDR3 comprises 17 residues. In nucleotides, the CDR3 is TGTGCCAGCAGTTACTCGATTTCAGGGGGCGGCACAGATACGCAGTATTTT. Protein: CASSYSISGGGTDTQYF.

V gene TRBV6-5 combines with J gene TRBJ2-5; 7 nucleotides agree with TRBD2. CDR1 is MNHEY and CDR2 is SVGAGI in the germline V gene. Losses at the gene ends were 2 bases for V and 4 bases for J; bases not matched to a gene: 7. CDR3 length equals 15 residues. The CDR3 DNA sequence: TGTGCCAGCAGTTACCTCCGCGGGAGCGGAGAGACCCAGTACTTC. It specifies CASSYLRGSGETQYF.

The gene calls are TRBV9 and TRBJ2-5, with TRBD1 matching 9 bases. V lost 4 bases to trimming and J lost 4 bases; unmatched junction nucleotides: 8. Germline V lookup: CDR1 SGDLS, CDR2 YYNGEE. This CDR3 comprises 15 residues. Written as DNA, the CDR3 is TGTGCCAGCAGCACGACCGGGACAGGGCGAGAGACCCAGTACTTC. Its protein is CASSTTGTGRETQYF.

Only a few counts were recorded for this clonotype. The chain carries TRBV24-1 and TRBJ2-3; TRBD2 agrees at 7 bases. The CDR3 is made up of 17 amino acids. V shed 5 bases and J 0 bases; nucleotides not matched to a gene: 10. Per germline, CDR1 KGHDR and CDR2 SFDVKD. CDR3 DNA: TGTGCCACCAGTGGTGGGGGGGAAGATGTAAGCACAGATACGCAGTATTTT. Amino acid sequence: CATSGGGEDVSTDTQYF.

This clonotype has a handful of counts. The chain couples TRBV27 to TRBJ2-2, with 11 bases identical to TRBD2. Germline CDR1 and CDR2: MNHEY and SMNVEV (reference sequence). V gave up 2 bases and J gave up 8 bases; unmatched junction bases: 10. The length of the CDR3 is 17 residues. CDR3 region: CASSLSFGLAGGGELFF. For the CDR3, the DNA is TGTGCCAGCAGTTTAAGTTTCGGGCTAGCGGGAGGAGGGGAGCTGTTTTTT.

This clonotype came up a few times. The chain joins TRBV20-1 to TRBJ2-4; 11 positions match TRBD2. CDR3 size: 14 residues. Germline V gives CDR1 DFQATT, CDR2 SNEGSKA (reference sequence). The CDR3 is CSIWASGRSDIQYF. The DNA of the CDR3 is TGCAGCATATGGGCTAGCGGGAGGTCGGACATTCAGTACTTC.

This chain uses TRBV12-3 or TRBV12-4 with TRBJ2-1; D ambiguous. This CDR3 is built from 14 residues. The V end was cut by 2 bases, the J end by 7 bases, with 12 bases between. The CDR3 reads CASSLPIGENEQFF. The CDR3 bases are TGTGCCAGCAGTTTACCCATTGGAGAGAATGAGCAGTTCTTC.

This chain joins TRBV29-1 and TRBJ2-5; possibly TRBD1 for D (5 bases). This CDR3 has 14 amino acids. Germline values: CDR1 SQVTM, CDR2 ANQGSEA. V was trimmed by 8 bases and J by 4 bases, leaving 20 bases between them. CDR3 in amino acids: CSLKAGSGLETQYF. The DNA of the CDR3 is TGCAGCCTGAAGGCAGGGTCGGGCTTAGAGACCCAGTACTTC.

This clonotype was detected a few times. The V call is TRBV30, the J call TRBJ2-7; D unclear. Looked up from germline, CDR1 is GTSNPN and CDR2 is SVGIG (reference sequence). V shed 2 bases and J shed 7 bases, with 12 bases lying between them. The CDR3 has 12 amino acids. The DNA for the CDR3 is TGTGCCTGGAGTTGGATGAGCCGGGAGCAGTACTTC. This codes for CAWSWMSREQYF.

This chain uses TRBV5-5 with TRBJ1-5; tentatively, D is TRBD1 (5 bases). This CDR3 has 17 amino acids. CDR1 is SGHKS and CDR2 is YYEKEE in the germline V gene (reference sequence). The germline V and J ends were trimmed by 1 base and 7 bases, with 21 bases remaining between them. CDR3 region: CASSLSTGDRSAQPQHF. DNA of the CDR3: TGTGCCAGCAGCTTGTCCACAGGCGACCGCTCAGCCCAGCCCCAGCATTTT.

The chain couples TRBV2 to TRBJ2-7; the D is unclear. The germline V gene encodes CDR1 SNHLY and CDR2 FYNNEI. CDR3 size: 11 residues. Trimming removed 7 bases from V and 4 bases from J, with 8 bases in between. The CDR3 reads CASIRVYEQYF. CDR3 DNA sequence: TGTGCCAGCATTAGGGTGTACGAGCAGTACTTC.

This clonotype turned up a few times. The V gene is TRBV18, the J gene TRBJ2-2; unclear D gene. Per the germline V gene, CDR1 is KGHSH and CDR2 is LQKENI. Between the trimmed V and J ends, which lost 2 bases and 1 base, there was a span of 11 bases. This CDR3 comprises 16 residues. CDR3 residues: CASSPTQPLNTGELFF. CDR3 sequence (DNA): TGTGCCAGCTCACCAACTCAGCCCTTGAACACCGGGGAGCTGTTTTTT.

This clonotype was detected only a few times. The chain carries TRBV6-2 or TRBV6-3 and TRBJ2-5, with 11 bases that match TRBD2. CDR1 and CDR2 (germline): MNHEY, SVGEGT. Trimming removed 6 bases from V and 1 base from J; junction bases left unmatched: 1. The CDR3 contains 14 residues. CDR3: CASRGLAAQETQYF. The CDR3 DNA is TGTGCCAGCAGGGGACTAGCGGCCCAAGAGACCCAGTACTTC.

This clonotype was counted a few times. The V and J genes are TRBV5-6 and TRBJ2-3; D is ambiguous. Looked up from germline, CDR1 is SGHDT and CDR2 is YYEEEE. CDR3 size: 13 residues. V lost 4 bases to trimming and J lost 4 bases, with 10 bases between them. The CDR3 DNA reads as TGTGCCAGCAGCACCGGGCCCGCAGATACGCAGTATTTT. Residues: CASSTGPADTQYF.

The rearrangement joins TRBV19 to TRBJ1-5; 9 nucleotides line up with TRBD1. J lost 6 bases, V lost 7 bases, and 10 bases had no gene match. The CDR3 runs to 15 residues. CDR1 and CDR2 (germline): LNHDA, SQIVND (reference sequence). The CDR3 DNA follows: TGTGCCAGTACCCCCCGGGACAGGGTGGTTCAGCCCCAGCATTTT. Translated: CASTPRDRVVQPQHF.

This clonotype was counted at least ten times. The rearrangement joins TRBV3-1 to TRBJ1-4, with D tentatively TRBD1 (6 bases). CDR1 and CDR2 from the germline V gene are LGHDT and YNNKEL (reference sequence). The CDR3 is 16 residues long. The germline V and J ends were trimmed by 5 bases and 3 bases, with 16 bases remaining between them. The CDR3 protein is CASSYGTGTPNEKLFF. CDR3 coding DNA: TGTGCCAGCAGCTACGGGACGGGGACACCTAATGAAAAACTGTTTTTT.

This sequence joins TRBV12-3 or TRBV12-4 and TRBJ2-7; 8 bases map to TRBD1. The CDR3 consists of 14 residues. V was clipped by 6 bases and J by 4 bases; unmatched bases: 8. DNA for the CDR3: TGTGCCAGCAGACAAGGGGACAGGTCGTACGAGCAGTACTTC. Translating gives CASRQGDRSYEQYF.

The CDR3 bases are TGTGCCAGCAGCCAGTCTTTTCGCAGGGAAGCTTTCTTT. It codes for CASSQSFRREAFF. This chain links TRBV7-2 with TRBJ1-1; no firm D call. Germline CDR1 is SGHTA and CDR2 is FQGNSA. V gave up 5 bases and J gave up 8 bases, with 15 bases separating them. CDR3 length: 13 residues.

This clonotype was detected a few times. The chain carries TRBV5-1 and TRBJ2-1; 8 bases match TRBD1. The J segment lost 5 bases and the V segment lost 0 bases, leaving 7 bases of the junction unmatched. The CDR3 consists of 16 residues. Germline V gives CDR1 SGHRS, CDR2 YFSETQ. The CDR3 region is CASSLEAGGTNNEQFF. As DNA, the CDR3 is TGCGCCAGCAGCTTGGAGGCAGGGGGCACGAACAATGAGCAGTTCTTC.

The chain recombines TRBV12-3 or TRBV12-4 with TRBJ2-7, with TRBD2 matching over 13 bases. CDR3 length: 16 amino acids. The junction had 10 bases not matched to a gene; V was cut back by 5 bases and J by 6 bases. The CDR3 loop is CASSPGTSGIVREQYF. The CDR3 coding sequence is TGTGCCAGCAGTCCCGGGACTAGCGGGATCGTTCGCGAGCAGTACTTC.